Listed below are T cell receptor beta chains from one sample, sequenced in a study of blood T cells in healthy people across ages. TCRdb called the 5' RACE reads again in MiXCR, with one record for every CDR3 protein. The sample yields approximately 1,000,000 distinct CDR3 sequences, approximately 38% seen once. Sequenced material: blood. These receptors all come from a young man in good health. CDR3s include the opening cysteine and the closing phenylalanine or tryptophan. Only part of the rows carry a size: once, few, many, or a class if the clone is expanded.

clone_size j_call v_call cdr3_aa
few TRBJ1-5 TRBV5-5 CASSLRGRGSQPQHF
NA TRBJ1-4 TRBV6-2/TRBV6-3 CASTSSNEKLFF
NA TRBJ1-6 TRBV4-1 CASSQWWSYNSPLHF
few TRBJ2-5 TRBV7-3 CASSLIWTPNEQYF
NA TRBJ1-2 TRBV7-8 CASSLAERVRGHAGYTF
NA NA TRBV3-1 CASSFPGGESTYEQYF
few TRBJ2-1 TRBV4-1 CASTRGGDFYNEQFF
NA TRBJ2-2 TRBV4-3 CASSQVSQGGLAGELFF
NA TRBJ1-2 TRBV28 CASIPLYGGYTF
NA TRBJ1-1 TRBV19 CASSDGGEVNTEAFF
NA TRBJ2-6 TRBV6-1 CASSGGANVLTF
few TRBJ1-5 TRBV12-5 CASGPPGQGRSNQPQHF
few TRBJ1-2 TRBV6-5 CASSRSDRSFYGYTF
few TRBJ1-2 TRBV6-5 CASRPQTGGSGYTF
NA TRBJ2-6 TRBV7-9 CASSFLAGLDSGANVLTF